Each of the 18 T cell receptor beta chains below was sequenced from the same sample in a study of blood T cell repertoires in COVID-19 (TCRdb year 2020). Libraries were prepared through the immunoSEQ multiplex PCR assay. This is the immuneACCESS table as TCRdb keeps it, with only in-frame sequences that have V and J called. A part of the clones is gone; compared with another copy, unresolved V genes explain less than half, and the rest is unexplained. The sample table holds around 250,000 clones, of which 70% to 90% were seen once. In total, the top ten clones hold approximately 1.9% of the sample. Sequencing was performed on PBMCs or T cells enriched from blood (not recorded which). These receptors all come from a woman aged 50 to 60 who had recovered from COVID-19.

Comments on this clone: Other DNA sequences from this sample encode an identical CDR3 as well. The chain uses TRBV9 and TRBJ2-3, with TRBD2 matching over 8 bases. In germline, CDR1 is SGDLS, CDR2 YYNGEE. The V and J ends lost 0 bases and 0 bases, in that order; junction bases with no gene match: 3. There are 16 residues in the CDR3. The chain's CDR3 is CASSVGGGRSTDTQYF. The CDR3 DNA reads TGTGCCAGCAGCGTAGGGGGCGGGAGGAGCACAGATACGCAGTATTTT.

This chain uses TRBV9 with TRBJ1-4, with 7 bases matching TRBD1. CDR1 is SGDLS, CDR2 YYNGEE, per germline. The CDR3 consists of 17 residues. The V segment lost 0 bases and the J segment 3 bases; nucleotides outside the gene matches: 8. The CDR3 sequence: CASSVGGTVPANEKLFF. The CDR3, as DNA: TGTGCCAGCAGCGTAGGGGGGACAGTTCCGGCTAATGAAAAACTGTTTTTT.

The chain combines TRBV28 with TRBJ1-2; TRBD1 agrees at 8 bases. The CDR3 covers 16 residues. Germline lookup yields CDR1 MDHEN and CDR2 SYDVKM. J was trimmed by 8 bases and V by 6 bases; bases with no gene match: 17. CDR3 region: CASRSTQPDRELGYTF. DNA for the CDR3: TGTGCCAGCAGGTCAACCCAGCCGGACAGGGAGTTAGGCTACACCTTC.

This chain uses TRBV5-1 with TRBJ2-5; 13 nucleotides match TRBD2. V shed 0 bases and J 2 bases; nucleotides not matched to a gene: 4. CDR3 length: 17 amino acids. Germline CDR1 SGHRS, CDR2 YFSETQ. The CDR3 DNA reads TGCGCCAGCAGCTTGGGGGGACTAGCGGGAAGTCAAGAGACCCAGTACTTC. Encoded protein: CASSLGGLAGSQETQYF. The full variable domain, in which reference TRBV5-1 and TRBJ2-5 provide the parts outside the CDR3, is KAGVTQTPRYLIKTRGQQVTLSCSPISGHRSVSWYQQTPGQGLQFLFEYFSETQRNKGNFPGRFSGRQFSNSRSEMNVSTLELGDSALYLCASSLGGLAGSQETQYFGPGTRLLVL.

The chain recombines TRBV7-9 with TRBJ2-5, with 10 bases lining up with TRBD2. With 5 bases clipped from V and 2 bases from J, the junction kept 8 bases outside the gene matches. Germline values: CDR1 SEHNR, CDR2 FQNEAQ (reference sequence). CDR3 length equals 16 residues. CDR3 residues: CASSPLRTSGQETQYF. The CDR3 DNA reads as TGTGCCAGCAGCCCCCTTAGGACTAGCGGACAAGAGACCCAGTACTTC.

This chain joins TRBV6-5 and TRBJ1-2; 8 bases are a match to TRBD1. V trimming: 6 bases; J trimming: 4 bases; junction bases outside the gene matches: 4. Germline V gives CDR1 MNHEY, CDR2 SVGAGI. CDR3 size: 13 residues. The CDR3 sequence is CASSPGGGYGYTF. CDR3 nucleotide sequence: TGTGCCAGCAGCCCAGGGGGCGGCTATGGCTACACCTTC.

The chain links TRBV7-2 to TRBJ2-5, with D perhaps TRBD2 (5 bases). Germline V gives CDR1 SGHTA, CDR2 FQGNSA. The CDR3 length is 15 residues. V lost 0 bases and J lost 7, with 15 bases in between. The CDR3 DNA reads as TGTGCCAGCAGCTTAGCCGGGCGGGCTTGGGGGACCCAGTACTTC. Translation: CASSLAGRAWGTQYF.

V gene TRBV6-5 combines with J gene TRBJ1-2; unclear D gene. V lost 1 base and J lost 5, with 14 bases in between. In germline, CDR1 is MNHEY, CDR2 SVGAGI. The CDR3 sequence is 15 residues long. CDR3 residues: CASSYYHVGVYGYTF. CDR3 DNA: TGTGCCAGCAGTTACTATCATGTCGGGGTGTATGGCTACACCTTC.

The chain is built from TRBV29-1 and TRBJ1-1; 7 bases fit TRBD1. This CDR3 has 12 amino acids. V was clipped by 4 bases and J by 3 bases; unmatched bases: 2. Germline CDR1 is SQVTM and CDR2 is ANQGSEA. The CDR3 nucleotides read TGCAGCGTTGGGACAGGTCACACTGAAGCTTTCTTT. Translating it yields CSVGTGHTEAFF.

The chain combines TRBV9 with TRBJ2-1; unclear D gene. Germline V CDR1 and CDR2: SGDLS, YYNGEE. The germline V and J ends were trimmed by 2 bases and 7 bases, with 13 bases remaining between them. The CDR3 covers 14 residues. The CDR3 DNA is TGTGCCAGCAGCGTCCAAATATACGAGAATGAGCAGTTCTTC. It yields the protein CASSVQIYENEQFF.

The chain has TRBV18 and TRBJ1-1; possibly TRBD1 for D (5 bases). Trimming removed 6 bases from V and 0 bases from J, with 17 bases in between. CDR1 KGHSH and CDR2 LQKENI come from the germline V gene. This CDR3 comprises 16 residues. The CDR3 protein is CASSPRQIIMNTEAFF. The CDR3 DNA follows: TGTGCCAGCTCGCCCCGACAGATAATTATGAACACTGAAGCTTTCTTT.

The CDR3, as DNA: TGTGCCAGCAGCACGGGGGACCTTTGGGGCTACACCTTC. It yields the protein CASSTGDLWGYTF. The V call is TRBV5-5, the J call TRBJ1-2, with D perhaps matching TRBD1 (5 bases). Trimming shortened V by 4 bases and J by 8 bases, and 15 bases separated the two germline ends. Germline V gene lookup returns CDR1 SGHKS and CDR2 YYEKEE (reference sequence). This CDR3 comprises 13 residues.

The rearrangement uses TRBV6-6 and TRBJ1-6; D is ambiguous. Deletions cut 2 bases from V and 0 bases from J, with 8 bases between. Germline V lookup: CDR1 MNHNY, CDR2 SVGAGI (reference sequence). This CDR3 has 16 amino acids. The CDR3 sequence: CASSYESSSYNSPLHF. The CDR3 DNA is TGTGCCAGCAGTTACGAGTCAAGCTCCTATAATTCACCCCTCCACTTT.

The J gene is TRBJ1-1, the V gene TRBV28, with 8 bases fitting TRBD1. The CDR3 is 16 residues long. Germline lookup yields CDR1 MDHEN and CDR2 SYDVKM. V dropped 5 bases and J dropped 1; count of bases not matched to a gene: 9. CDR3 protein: CASSLAGGTKNTEAFF. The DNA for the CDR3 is TGTGCCAGCAGTCTGGCAGGGGGCACAAAGAACACTGAAGCTTTCTTT.

DNA for the CDR3: TGTGCCAGCAGCCAAGCCGGACAGGGGCCCTCCTACGAGCAGTACTTC. It codes for CASSQAGQGPSYEQYF. The chain couples TRBV14 to TRBJ2-7; 9 bases match TRBD1. J was trimmed by 0 bases and V by 1 base; bases with no gene match: 4. CDR3 size: 16 residues. Per the germline V gene, CDR1 is SGHDN and CDR2 is FVKESK.

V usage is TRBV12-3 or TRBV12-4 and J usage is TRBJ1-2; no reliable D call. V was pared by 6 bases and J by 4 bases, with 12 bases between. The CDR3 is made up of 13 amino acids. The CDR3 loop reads CASSGVLSYGYTF. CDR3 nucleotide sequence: TGTGCCAGCAGCGGGGTACTAAGCTATGGCTACACCTTC.

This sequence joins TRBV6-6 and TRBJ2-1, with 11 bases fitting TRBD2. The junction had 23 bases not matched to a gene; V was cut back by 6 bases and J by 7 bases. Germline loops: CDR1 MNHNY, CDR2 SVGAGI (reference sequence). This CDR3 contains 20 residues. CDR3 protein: CASSGDPGLAAYLGGNEQFF. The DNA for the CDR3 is TGTGCCAGCAGCGGCGATCCGGGACTAGCGGCCTATCTAGGGGGTAATGAGCAGTTCTTC.

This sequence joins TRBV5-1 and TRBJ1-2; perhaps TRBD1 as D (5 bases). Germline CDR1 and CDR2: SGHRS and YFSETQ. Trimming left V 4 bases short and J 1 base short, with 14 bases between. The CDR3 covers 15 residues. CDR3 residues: CASSRGDGVNYGYTF. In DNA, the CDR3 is TGCGCCAGCAGCCGGGGGGACGGAGTTAACTATGGCTACACCTTC.